This is a list of T cell receptor beta chains from one sample in a study of blood T cell repertoires in COVID-19. The assay was immunoSEQ multiplex PCR, and TCRdb's table has in-frame clones only and misses some. The data hold 490,000 or so clones, with 70% to 90% observed a single time. The source material was PBMCs or T cells enriched from blood (not recorded which). These receptor sequences come from a woman between 55 and 75 years old who had recovered from COVID-19. The CDR3 runs from the conserved cysteine through the conserved F or W. D genes are given only for firm matches. Only some rows state a clone size, as once, few, many or a class for expanded clones.

clone_size: -; d_call: -; j_call: TRBJ2-6; v_call: TRBV7-2; cdr3_aa: CASSFQGSGANVLTF; cdr3_nt: TGTGCCAGCAGCTTTCAGGGAAGTGGGGCCAACGTCCTGACTTTC
clone_size: -; d_call: TRBD1; j_call: TRBJ2-2; v_call: TRBV6-5; cdr3_aa: CASRGQGLGTGELFF; cdr3_nt: TGTGCCAGCAGGGGACAGGGGTTAGGAACCGGGGAGCTGTTTTTT
clone_size: -; d_call: -; j_call: TRBJ1-2; v_call: TRBV7-9; cdr3_aa: CAYMGPKGGYTF; cdr3_nt: TGTGCCTATATGGGGCCCAAGGGGGGCTACACCTTC
clone_size: once; d_call: TRBD1; j_call: TRBJ1-4; v_call: TRBV19; cdr3_aa: CASSIVGQGDSGNEKLFF; cdr3_nt: TGTGCCAGTAGTATAGTGGGACAGGGGGATTCTGGTAATGAAAAACTGTTTTTT
clone_size: -; d_call: -; j_call: TRBJ1-1; v_call: TRBV29-1; cdr3_aa: CSVEGRYNTEAFF; cdr3_nt: TGCAGCGTTGAAGGCCGGTATAACACTGAAGCTTTCTTT
clone_size: -; d_call: TRBD1; j_call: TRBJ1-1; v_call: TRBV18; cdr3_aa: CASSPTLQGAGTEAFF; cdr3_nt: TGTGCCAGCTCACCTACCCTACAGGGGGCCGGCACTGAAGCTTTCTTT
clone_size: -; d_call: -; j_call: TRBJ1-6; v_call: TRBV2; cdr3_aa: CASSEAPNSPLHF; cdr3_nt: TGTGCCAGCAGTGAGGCACCTAATTCACCCCTCCACTTT
clone_size: -; d_call: TRBD2; j_call: TRBJ2-1; v_call: TRBV7-6; cdr3_aa: CASSSGLAVLSYNEQFF; cdr3_nt: TGTGCCAGCAGCTCTGGACTAGCGGTACTCTCCTACAATGAGCAGTTCTTC
clone_size: -; d_call: TRBD1; j_call: TRBJ1-2; v_call: TRBV10-3; cdr3_aa: CAISDSGQGEWGYTF; cdr3_nt: TGTGCCATCAGCGACTCGGGACAGGGGGAGTGGGGCTACACCTTC
clone_size: -; d_call: TRBD1; j_call: TRBJ1-5; v_call: TRBV10-2; cdr3_aa: CASSAITGAPNQPQHF; cdr3_nt: TGCGCCAGCAGTGCTATAACAGGGGCCCCAAATCAGCCCCAGCATTTT
clone_size: -; d_call: -; j_call: TRBJ1-2; v_call: TRBV12-3/TRBV12-4; cdr3_aa: CASRPSGNYGYTF; cdr3_nt: TGTGCCAGCAGACCTTCGGGGAACTATGGCTACACCTTC
clone_size: -; d_call: -; j_call: TRBJ2-4; v_call: TRBV4-2; cdr3_aa: CASSQEDSLNIQYF; cdr3_nt: TGTGCCAGCAGCCAAGAGGACAGCCTAAACATTCAGTACTTC
clone_size: -; d_call: -; j_call: TRBJ1-2; v_call: TRBV3-1/TRBV3-2; cdr3_aa: CASSQQGGNYGYTF; cdr3_nt: TGTGCCAGCAGCCAACAAGGGGGAAACTATGGCTACACCTTC
clone_size: -; d_call: -; j_call: TRBJ2-6; v_call: TRBV6-2/TRBV6-3; cdr3_aa: CASSYAGPGANVLTF; cdr3_nt: TGTGCCAGCAGTTACGCGGGTCCTGGGGCCAACGTCCTGACTTTC
clone_size: -; d_call: TRBD1; j_call: TRBJ2-5; v_call: TRBV24-1; cdr3_aa: CATSVPRQGAEETQYF; cdr3_nt: TGTGCCACCAGTGTTCCGCGACAGGGGGCTGAGGAGACCCAGTACTTC
clone_size: -; d_call: TRBD1; j_call: TRBJ2-1; v_call: TRBV5-1; cdr3_aa: CASSRGQGNEQFF; cdr3_nt: TGCGCCAGCAGCCGGGGACAGGGCAATGAGCAGTTCTTC
clone_size: -; d_call: -; j_call: TRBJ2-2; v_call: TRBV19; cdr3_aa: CASSIQGAVDTGELFF; cdr3_nt: TGTGCCAGTAGTATTCAGGGTGCGGTAGACACCGGGGAGCTGTTTTTT
clone_size: -; d_call: -; j_call: TRBJ1-2; v_call: TRBV6-5; cdr3_aa: CASMVWAIDYTF; cdr3_nt: TGTGCCAGCATGGTATGGGCGATTGACTACACCTTC
clone_size: -; d_call: TRBD1; j_call: TRBJ2-1; v_call: TRBV9; cdr3_aa: CASSVDGQGGDEQFF; cdr3_nt: TGTGCCAGCAGCGTAGATGGACAGGGGGGCGATGAGCAGTTCTTC
clone_size: -; d_call: TRBD1; j_call: TRBJ2-5; v_call: TRBV7-9; cdr3_aa: CASRRTGGVQETQYF; cdr3_nt: TGTGCCAGCAGACGGACAGGGGGTGTCCAAGAGACCCAGTACTTC
clone_size: -; d_call: TRBD1; j_call: TRBJ2-1; v_call: TRBV30; cdr3_aa: CAWSVLGQLRNEQFF; cdr3_nt: TGTGCCTGGAGTGTACTGGGACAGCTCAGAAATGAGCAGTTCTTC
clone_size: -; d_call: -; j_call: TRBJ1-1; v_call: TRBV14; cdr3_aa: CASSQIAGHTSEAFF; cdr3_nt: TGTGCCAGCAGCCAAATAGCAGGGCATACATCTGAAGCTTTCTTT
clone_size: -; d_call: TRBD2; j_call: TRBJ2-5; v_call: TRBV4-1; cdr3_aa: CASSQDGGGVWETQYF; cdr3_nt: TGCGCCAGCAGCCAAGATGGGGGGGGAGTTTGGGAGACCCAGTACTTC
clone_size: -; d_call: -; j_call: TRBJ2-5; v_call: TRBV18; cdr3_aa: CASSPPSRQETQYF; cdr3_nt: TGTGCCAGCTCACCACCGTCTCGGCAAGAGACCCAGTACTTC
clone_size: few; d_call: -; j_call: TRBJ1-3; v_call: TRBV24-1; cdr3_aa: CATSESGTGNTIYF; cdr3_nt: TGTGCCACCAGTGAATCCGGGACTGGAAACACCATATATTTT
clone_size: -; d_call: -; j_call: TRBJ2-1; v_call: TRBV10-3; cdr3_aa: CAISEYRDGLNNEQFF; cdr3_nt: TGTGCCATCAGTGAGTACCGGGACGGACTAAACAATGAGCAGTTCTTC
clone_size: -; d_call: TRBD2; j_call: TRBJ2-1; v_call: TRBV7-6; cdr3_aa: CASSLFLAVNNEQFF; cdr3_nt: TGTGCCAGCAGCTTATTTCTAGCGGTGAACAATGAGCAGTTCTTC